Listed below are T cell receptor beta chains from one sample, sequenced in a study of CD8 T cells in Susac syndrome. TCRdb ran MiXCR on the immunoSEQ multiplex PCR reads and lists one entry per CDR3 protein. This sample has 150,000 to 200,000 distinct CDR3 sequences, with 90% to 95% found just once. The source material was CD4+ T cells from PBMCs. These receptors all stem from a human donor with multiple sclerosis. CDR3s include the opening cysteine and the closing phenylalanine or tryptophan. D genes are given only for firm matches. Size values are once, few and many counts, or a class for expanded clones, and some rows have none.

clone_size j_call v_call d_call cdr3_aa cdr3_nt
. TRBJ2-5 TRBV12-3/TRBV12-4 . CASSTRDRNQYF TGTGCCAGCAGTACTCGGGACCGCAACCAGTACTTC
. TRBJ2-5 TRBV2 TRBD1 CASRAEAQGAWKETQYF TGTGCCAGCAGAGCGGAGGCACAGGGGGCTTGGAAAGAGACCCAGTACTTC
. TRBJ2-7 TRBV20-1 TRBD1 CSARGQGVNREQYF TGCAGTGCGAGAGGACAGGGGGTAAACCGCGAGCAGTACTTC
. TRBJ1-2 TRBV12-3/TRBV12-4 TRBD1 CASSQLHLTGGYTF TGTGCCAGCAGTCAACTACACCTGACAGGGGGCTACACCTTC
. TRBJ2-1 TRBV6-2/TRBV6-3 TRBD2 CASSSGLAGGEGEQFF TGTGCCAGCAGCTCCGGACTAGCGGGAGGTGAAGGTGAGCAGTTCTTC
. TRBJ2-3 TRBV27 . CASSIPFNTQYF TGTGCCAGCAGTATACCGTTTAATACGCAGTATTTT
. TRBJ2-5 TRBV12-5 TRBD2 CASGFALAVQETQYF TGTGCTAGTGGTTTCGCGCTAGCGGTGCAAGAGACCCAGTACTTC
. TRBJ2-7 TRBV6-5 . CASSSSRDWYEQYF TGTGCCAGCAGTTCATCCCGGGACTGGTACGAGCAGTACTTC
. TRBJ2-7 TRBV30 TRBD1 CAWSVSGTGAYEQYF TGTGCCTGGAGTGTAAGTGGGACAGGGGCCTACGAGCAGTACTTC
. TRBJ2-7 TRBV9 TRBD2 CASGRTSSEQYF TGTGCCAGCGGGCGGACTAGTTCCGAGCAGTACTTC
. TRBJ2-7 TRBV23-1 . CASSQWKVVEQYF TGCGCCAGCAGTCAATGGAAGGTAGTGGAGCAGTACTTC
. TRBJ2-3 TRBV29-1 TRBD2 CSVGGIAGGPLSTQYF TGCAGCGTTGGGGGGATAGCGGGAGGGCCCCTAAGTACGCAGTATTTT
. TRBJ2-7 TRBV12-3/TRBV12-4 . CASRGDGYSYEQYF TGTGCCAGCAGGGGGGACGGCTACTCCTACGAGCAGTACTTC
. TRBJ2-1 TRBV9 . CASSSDSPTEQFF TGTGCCAGCAGCTCGGACTCACCTACTGAGCAGTTCTTC
. TRBJ2-3 TRBV25-1 . CATLKADTQYF TGTGCCACCCTTAAAGCAGATACGCAGTATTTT
once TRBJ2-7 TRBV4-1 TRBD1 CASSHGTGAYEQYF TGCGCCAGCAGCCACGGGACAGGGGCCTACGAGCAGTACTTC
few TRBJ2-7 TRBV3-1 TRBD2 CASSPGLAGEQYF TGTGCCAGCAGCCCGGGACTAGCGGGGGAGCAGTACTTC
. TRBJ1-5 TRBV7-3 . CASSFQGKLGNQPQHF TGTGCCAGCAGCTTCCAGGGGAAGTTAGGCAATCAGCCCCAGCATTTT
once TRBJ1-1 TRBV30 TRBD1 CAWEGDRTEAFF TGTGCCTGGGAGGGGGACAGGACAGAAGCTTTCTTT
few TRBJ2-3 TRBV19 . CASRGLATDTQYF TGTGCCAGTAGGGGCCTAGCCACAGATACGCAGTATTTT
. TRBJ2-3 TRBV7-9 . CASSLGHGKDTQYF TGTGCCAGCAGCCTGGGACACGGTAAAGATACGCAGTATTTT
. TRBJ2-7 TRBV5-1 . CASRADVANEQYF TGCGCCAGCAGGGCGGACGTGGCAAACGAGCAGTACTTC
. TRBJ1-6 TRBV12-3/TRBV12-4 TRBD1 CASSGPGQGASPLHF TGTGCCAGCAGTGGCCCGGGACAGGGGGCTTCACCCCTCCACTTT
. TRBJ2-1 TRBV24-1 . CATSLEHEQFF TGTGCCACCAGCTTAGAGCATGAGCAGTTCTTC
. TRBJ1-4 TRBV30 . CAWGGASRKIF TGTGCCTGGGGAGGGGCAAGCAGGAAGATTTTT
. TRBJ1-1 TRBV18 TRBD1 CASLRGTGTGGTEAFF TGTGCCAGCCTACGGGGGACCGGGACAGGGGGCACTGAAGCTTTCTTT
once TRBJ2-1 TRBV19 TRBD1 CASSSGQGINEQFF TGTGCCAGTAGTTCGGGACAGGGGATCAATGAGCAGTTCTTC
. TRBJ1-4 TRBV3-1 . CASSQGIDGELFF TGTGCCAGCAGCCAAGGGATCGATGGAGAACTGTTTTTT
. TRBJ2-5 TRBV6-5 . CASREGWVDTQYF TGTGCCAGCAGAGAGGGTTGGGTAGATACCCAGTACTTC
. TRBJ1-2 TRBV4-1 TRBD1 CASSSRDRGYYGYTF TGCGCCAGCAGCTCCCGGGACAGGGGGTACTATGGCTACACCTTC
. TRBJ2-4 TRBV12-3/TRBV12-4 . CASMPRVAKNIQYF TGTGCCAGCATGCCCAGGGTAGCCAAAAACATTCAGTACTTC
. TRBJ2-7 TRBV25-1 . CASRRSEQYF TGTGCCAGCAGACGGAGTGAGCAGTACTTC
. TRBJ2-5 TRBV6-1 . CASSEAGQTQYF TGTGCCAGCAGTGAAGCAGGACAGACCCAGTACTTC
. TRBJ2-5 TRBV20-1 . CSAAPYQETQYF TGCAGTGCGGCGCCGTACCAAGAGACCCAGTACTTC
. TRBJ2-6 TRBV30 . CAWSLTAETGANVLTF TGTGCCTGGAGCCTTACCGCCGAGACTGGGGCCAACGTCCTGACTTTC
. TRBJ1-2 TRBV27 TRBD1 CASSLVGGTGTSGYTF TGTGCCAGCAGTTTAGTAGGTGGGACAGGGACTTCAGGCTACACCTTC
few TRBJ1-6 TRBV12-3/TRBV12-4 . CASSLKNSPLHF TGTGCCAGCAGTTTAAAGAATTCACCCCTCCACTTT
. TRBJ2-3 TRBV12-5 . CASGFWAGSGQYF TGTGCTAGTGGTTTCTGGGCAGGGAGTGGACAGTATTTT
. TRBJ2-5 TRBV3-1 TRBD2 CASSPLGLGETQYF TGTGCCAGCAGCCCCCTCGGACTAGGGGAGACCCAGTACTTC
. TRBJ1-1 TRBV30 . CAWFGGSYTEAFF TGTGCCTGGTTCGGGGGTTCATACACTGAAGCTTTCTTT
. TRBJ2-7 TRBV7-9 . CASSPVPSGAYEQYF TGTGCCAGCAGCCCTGTACCTTCAGGGGCCTACGAGCAGTACTTC
. TRBJ1-6 TRBV27 . CASSRDIRSYNSPLHF TGTGCCAGCAGCCGGGACATCCGCTCCTATAATTCACCCCTCCACTTT
. TRBJ2-1 TRBV5-1 . CASSLGGEYNEQFF TGCGCCAGCAGCTTGGGTGGTGAATACAATGAGCAGTTCTTC
. TRBJ2-1 TRBV25-1 . CASSEYILDHEQFF TGTGCCAGCAGTGAATATATCCTAGACCATGAGCAGTTCTTC
. TRBJ2-7 TRBV20-1 . CSARPPFLQPAYEQYF TGCAGTGCTCGACCCCCGTTTTTACAGCCAGCCTACGAGCAGTACTTC
. TRBJ2-3 TRBV7-3 . CASKPGLTSTDTQYF TGTGCCAGCAAGCCGGGACTTACTAGCACAGATACGCAGTATTTT
. TRBJ2-5 TRBV12-5 TRBD1 CASGPQGGKTQYF TGTGCTAGTGGCCCACAGGGGGGCAAGACCCAGTACTTC
. TRBJ1-5 TRBV20-1 TRBD1 CSAIIGQGIQPQHF TGCAGTGCTATTATCGGACAGGGGATCCAGCCCCAGCATTTT
. TRBJ2-7 TRBV30 TRBD1 CAWSRGTGPYEYF TGTGCCTGGAGTAGAGGGACAGGGCCCTACGAGTACTTC
. TRBJ2-1 TRBV5-4 TRBD2 CASSWSGGAYNEQFF TGTGCCAGCAGTTGGAGCGGGGGGGCCTACAATGAGCAGTTCTTC
. TRBJ2-3 TRBV29-1 TRBD2 CSVGVSGGTDTQYF TGCAGCGTCGGTGTGAGCGGGGGCACAGATACGCAGTATTTT
. TRBJ2-1 TRBV9 TRBD2 CASSVDLGGRLEQFF TGTGCCAGCAGCGTAGATCTAGGCGGGAGACTTGAGCAGTTCTTC